This T cell receptor (beta chain) derives from a study of T cells in Graves' hyperthyroidism and ophthalmopathy. Study-wide points: Clonotypes that were expanded in thyroid above 0.001 mostly appeared in blood too.

The germline V gene encodes CDR1 LGHNT and CDR2 FRNRAP. Trimming left V 1 base short and J 2 bases short, with 7 bases between. This CDR3 is built from 14 residues. Using RNA transcripts as the source, TCR beta CDR3 regions were amplified. HTBI primers were used for first-round RT-PCR of the TCR CDR3. MiXCR was run by TCRdb on the multiplex PCR reads, yielding one entry per CDR3 protein. Found here are around 420,000 distinct CDR3 sequences, around a sixth of them singletons; the top ten hold roughly 7.4%. Uncontrolled infection, other autoimmune disease, pregnancy and lactation each barred patients from inclusion. This clonotype was observed at least ten times. Its matching antigen is unknown.

The material sequenced was blood. The TCR sequence derives from a woman between 18 and 29 years old with Graves' hyperthyroidism. This chain joins TRBV12-5 and TRBJ2-3; no definite D call. As DNA, the CDR3 is TGTGCTAGTGGTTTGGGACTGGACACAGATACGCAGTATTTT. Translated, it gives CASGLGLDTDTQYF.